This is a list of T cell receptor beta chains from one sample in a study of beta chain features in type 1 diabetes. TCRdb's copy holds only in-frame clones and misses some; the assay was immunoSEQ multiplex PCR. The repertoire holds about 230,000 clones, with around 15% as singletons. Material for sequencing was naive CD4+ T cells from blood. These receptors came from a man between 25 and 39 years old with type 1 diabetes. CDR3s include the opening cysteine and the closing phenylalanine or tryptophan. The order of the fields is V gene, clone size, D gene, CDR3 protein. D genes are given only for firm matches. For some rows the clone size is stated as once, few or many, or as a class when expanded; others skip it.

>TRBV29-1|few|NA
CSVVRSHNEQFF
>TRBV25-1|few|NA
CASSGPGETQYF
>TRBV5-4|NA|NA
CASSLEGAAGNEQFF
>TRBV7-2|few|NA
CASSLVRREAQYF
>TRBV4-3|NA|NA
CASSQELRNEQFF
>TRBV4-1|NA|TRBD1
CASSQGPTGAKEKLFF
>TRBV7-7|few|TRBD2
CASSRLTSGTYNEQFF
>TRBV18|few|NA
CASSYTDTQYF
>TRBV30|few|NA
CAWSAQGSGSGGYTF
>TRBV7-2|few|NA
CASSLDLEQYF
>TRBV29-1|few|NA
CSVVRQLNTEAFF
>TRBV30|NA|NA
CAWSIQVDTEAFF
>TRBV25-1|few|NA
CASSERQYNEQFF
>TRBV7-9|NA|NA
CASSLHAGGNEQFF
>TRBV28|NA|TRBD2
CATIAGDQYEQYF
>TRBV10-3|few|NA
CAISESEGNQPQHF
>TRBV9|NA|NA
CASSVRSGASGNTIYF
>TRBV23-1|few|NA
CASSQFRQHGNGSGANVLTF
>TRBV9|NA|TRBD2
CASRASGSSYNEQFF
>TRBV20-1|NA|NA
CSAYRGETQYF
>TRBV5-1|NA|TRBD1
CASSSLSGTATSYEQYF
>TRBV7-2|few|NA
CASSLPGRNEQYF